Listed below are T cell receptor beta chains from one sample, sequenced in a study of response to subunit inactivated influenza vaccine. TCRdb ran MiXCR on the RT-PCR reads and lists one entry per CDR3 protein. The sample yields about 540,000 distinct CDR3 sequences, roughly 23% seen once. Separately, the same data were catalogued under a study of T cells expressing NK-cell markers.

The material was CD4+ T cells sorted from PBMCs, obtained 12 days after vaccination. These receptors all come from a man between 45 and 60 years old who received an inactivated influenza vaccine. The CDR3 runs from the conserved cysteine through the conserved F or W. The D gene is left open where the match is weak. Size is omitted from some rows. Given values are once, few, many or a class for expanded clones.

J: TRBJ2-1; size: -; D: -; V: TRBV4-1; DNA: TGCGCCAGCAGCCAAAGTCTAGGGCCCTACAATGAGCAGTTCTTC; CDR3: CASSQSLGPYNEQFF
J: TRBJ2-3; size: -; D: TRBD2; V: TRBV5-1; DNA: TGCGCCAGCAGCTTGGCGCTAGCGGGAGTTGGCACAGATACGCAGTATTTT; CDR3: CASSLALAGVGTDTQYF
J: TRBJ2-3; size: few; D: -; V: TRBV12-3/TRBV12-4; DNA: TGTGCCAGCAGTGGCAGGGTTGGGACAGATACGCAGTATTTT; CDR3: CASSGRVGTDTQYF
J: TRBJ2-3; size: few; D: TRBD2; V: TRBV20-1; DNA: TGCAGTGCTAGAAGCCCTTCTCTAGCGGGGAGCACAGATACGCAGTATTTT; CDR3: CSARSPSLAGSTDTQYF
J: TRBJ2-1; size: -; D: -; V: TRBV5-1; DNA: TGCGCCAGCAGCCGGACACTACTAGCAAAGGGGGGCAATGAGCAGTTCTTC; CDR3: CASSRTLLAKGGNEQFF
J: TRBJ2-7; size: -; D: TRBD2; V: TRBV6-6; DNA: TGTGCCAGCAGTAGCGGGGGGATCGAGCAGTACTTC; CDR3: CASSSGGIEQYF
J: TRBJ2-7; size: -; D: -; V: TRBV12-3/TRBV12-4; DNA: TGTGCCAGCAGTTTAGGACAGAATTTAGCCTACGAGCAGTACTTC; CDR3: CASSLGQNLAYEQYF
J: TRBJ2-5; size: few; D: -; V: TRBV10-3; DNA: TGTGCCATCAGTGGGATAGGTAGCAGTACGGAGACCCAGTACTTC; CDR3: CAISGIGSSTETQYF
J: TRBJ2-6; size: -; D: TRBD1; V: TRBV6-2/TRBV6-3; DNA: TGTGCCAGCAGTTCCCGCCCGGGACAGGGCTCCGGGGCCAACGTCCTGACTTTC; CDR3: CASSSRPGQGSGANVLTF
J: TRBJ2-1; size: -; D: -; V: TRBV7-9; DNA: TGTGCCAGCAGCTTAGTATTGAGAGAGCAGTTCTTC; CDR3: CASSLVLREQFF
J: TRBJ2-7; size: -; D: TRBD2; V: TRBV6-2/TRBV6-3; DNA: TGTGCCAGCAGTCCGTCGCGGCCGAGAGGGCGGGAGCACTCCTACGAGCAGTACTTC; CDR3: CASSPSRPRGREHSYEQYF
J: TRBJ2-1; size: -; D: TRBD2; V: TRBV7-2; DNA: TGTGCCAGCAGCCGGAGCGGGGGGGCTTTCTATGAGCAGTTCTTC; CDR3: CASSRSGGAFYEQFF
J: TRBJ2-2; size: -; D: TRBD1; V: TRBV20-1; DNA: TGCAGTGCGAAGGACAGGGGAGGTACCGGGGAGCTGTTTTTT; CDR3: CSAKDRGGTGELFF
J: TRBJ2-3; size: -; D: TRBD2; V: TRBV7-8; DNA: TGTGCCAGCAGCCTCGGACTAGCGGGGGCCGACACAGATACGCAGTATTTT; CDR3: CASSLGLAGADTDTQYF
J: TRBJ2-4; size: few; D: TRBD1; V: TRBV4-1; DNA: TGCGCCAGCAGCCAAGTTGCAGGGGGCTTAGCCAAAAACATTCAGTACTTC; CDR3: CASSQVAGGLAKNIQYF
J: TRBJ1-1; size: -; D: TRBD1; V: TRBV7-9; DNA: TGTGCCAGCAGCTTAGCTTTTGACAGGGGGTCGGTCACTGAAGCTTTCTTT; CDR3: CASSLAFDRGSVTEAFF
J: TRBJ1-5; size: many; D: -; V: TRBV6-2/TRBV6-3; DNA: TGTGCCAGCAGTTACCACACCGGCCAGCCCCAGCATTTT; CDR3: CASSYHTGQPQHF
J: TRBJ2-7; size: few; D: TRBD1; V: TRBV5-1; DNA: TGCGCCAGCAGCTCCGGAGGGACAGGACCCTACGAGCAGTACTTC; CDR3: CASSSGGTGPYEQYF
J: TRBJ2-3; size: few; D: -; V: TRBV12-3/TRBV12-4; DNA: TGTGCCAGCAGTTTACAAGGGTTCGATACGCAGTATTTT; CDR3: CASSLQGFDTQYF
J: TRBJ2-1; size: many; D: -; V: TRBV30; DNA: TGTGCCTGGAGCGTGGGGCGGACCGAGCAGTTCTTC; CDR3: CAWSVGRTEQFF
J: TRBJ2-2; size: medium-sized; D: -; V: TRBV4-3; DNA: TGCGCCAGCAGCCAAGACAGGGTTCCCCCGAACACCGGGGAGCTGTTTTTT; CDR3: CASSQDRVPPNTGELFF
J: TRBJ1-2; size: few; D: -; V: TRBV6-2/TRBV6-3; DNA: TGTGCCAGCACCGGGAGTCGCTATGGCTACACCTTC; CDR3: CASTGSRYGYTF